Sequencing of this T cell receptor beta chain was carried out in a study of blood T cell repertoires in COVID-19. Study overall: Both acute and convalescent COVID-19 samples were obtained from the United States, Italy and Spain. T cells, B-cell-depleted T cells, or PBMCs supplied cDNA or gDNA.

Original handling: Estimates of nucleated cell counts were drawn from the amplification of reference gene primers. Libraries were prepared by immunoSEQ multiplex PCR; TCRdb keeps only in-frame clonotypes and omits some of them. For V, J and clone size, that table is used; D and trimming come from the DNA. The table has some 180,000 clones, approximately 91% seen once; the top ten hold roughly 5.3%. Those enrolled in Seattle joined during active infection and were followed longitudinally afterward. CDR1 and CDR2 from the germline V gene are SGHAT and FQNNGV. V was pared by 5 bases and J by 3 bases, with 7 bases of the junction left unmatched. This CDR3 is built from 15 residues.

The sequence was obtained from a man between 18 and 35 years old with COVID-19, enrolled during active disease. The V gene is TRBV11-2, the J gene TRBJ2-7, with 10 bases identical to TRBD1. Sequencing input: peripheral blood. The CDR3 spells CASSTPRDRGYEQYF. The CDR3 coding sequence is TGTGCCAGCAGCACACCGCGGGACAGGGGCTACGAGCAGTACTTC.